Sequencing of this T cell receptor beta chain was carried out in a study of cytomegalovirus exposure and HLA in healthy donors. On this clone itself: Antigen unknown.

Study outcomes and limitations: There was a cluster of highly shared sequence variants that was likely a sequencing artifact.

Researchers ran the PCR with 60 Vbeta and 13 Jbeta primers. Profiled with immunoSEQ multiplex PCR; TCRdb holds only in-frame clones, not every one. This repertoire includes under 100,000 clones. Between the trimmed V and J ends, which lost 6 bases and 2 bases, there was a span of 22 bases. Germline CDR1 reads MNHEY; CDR2 reads SMNVEV (reference sequence). The CDR3 length is 17 residues. This receptor was obtained from a woman aged 25 to 39 in good health and CMV-seronegative. The sequencing sample was made of PBMCs. The gene calls are TRBV27 and TRBJ1-2, with D unclear. The CDR3 region is CASRYDSSGRENYGYTF. For the CDR3, the DNA is TGTGCCAGCAGGTACGACTCATCCGGCAGAGAGAACTATGGCTACACCTTC.